A selection of T cell receptor beta chains follows, all from one sample in a study of control samples from healthy donors and cancer patients. Using immunoSEQ multiplex PCR, the repertoire was profiled, and TCRdb retains in-frame clones only, with some absent. The table includes about 69,000 clones, roughly 80% detected once. The material sequenced was PBMCs. All receptors come from a woman in her forties or fifties with lung cancer. CDR3s leave out the opening cysteine and the closing phenylalanine or tryptophan. D genes are given only for firm matches.

V gene: TRBV19; J gene: TRBJ1-5; D gene: -; CDR3 protein: ASSMLGEGNQPQH
V gene: TRBV6-2/TRBV6-3; J gene: TRBJ2-7; D gene: -; CDR3 protein: ASSYSNYEQY
V gene: TRBV11-2; J gene: TRBJ1-2; D gene: -; CDR3 protein: ASSFGDYGYT
V gene: TRBV20-1; J gene: TRBJ1-4; D gene: TRBD1; CDR3 protein: SASWDRGLEKLF
V gene: TRBV9; J gene: TRBJ1-2; D gene: -; CDR3 protein: ASSDLGGSYGYT
V gene: TRBV15; J gene: TRBJ2-6; D gene: -; CDR3 protein: ATSRGGLGAAADSTGANVLT
V gene: TRBV6-2/TRBV6-3; J gene: TRBJ1-1; D gene: TRBD1; CDR3 protein: ASSYGTGVRGAF
V gene: TRBV5-1; J gene: TRBJ2-1; D gene: TRBD1; CDR3 protein: ASSLGTGGNEQF
V gene: TRBV11-2; J gene: TRBJ2-5; D gene: -; CDR3 protein: ASRWGGAEETQY
V gene: TRBV27; J gene: TRBJ1-2; D gene: TRBD1; CDR3 protein: ASSLGRGSGYT
V gene: TRBV9; J gene: TRBJ2-1; D gene: -; CDR3 protein: ASSGRVYNEQF
V gene: TRBV27; J gene: TRBJ1-2; D gene: -; CDR3 protein: ASSLRPGYGYT
V gene: TRBV6-5; J gene: TRBJ1-2; D gene: TRBD1; CDR3 protein: ASISDRGVGYGYT
V gene: TRBV4-1; J gene: TRBJ2-3; D gene: -; CDR3 protein: ASSQVQGTTDTQY
V gene: TRBV5-1; J gene: TRBJ2-5; D gene: -; CDR3 protein: ASCLGPSEETQY
V gene: TRBV4-3; J gene: TRBJ1-1; D gene: -; CDR3 protein: ASSPSGGGDTEAF
V gene: TRBV2; J gene: TRBJ1-2; D gene: -; CDR3 protein: ASIPINYGYT
V gene: TRBV5-4; J gene: TRBJ1-2; D gene: -; CDR3 protein: ASSLDSVYGYT
V gene: TRBV15; J gene: TRBJ1-1; D gene: -; CDR3 protein: ATSRPPQVGNTEAF
V gene: TRBV7-7; J gene: TRBJ1-1; D gene: -; CDR3 protein: ASSRIRDGTEAF
V gene: TRBV19; J gene: TRBJ2-3; D gene: TRBD2; CDR3 protein: ATRERGATDTQY
V gene: TRBV18; J gene: TRBJ2-3; D gene: -; CDR3 protein: ASSPGLGRGSTDTQY
V gene: TRBV7-6; J gene: TRBJ1-5; D gene: -; CDR3 protein: ASSPTPGASNQPQH
V gene: TRBV5-1; J gene: TRBJ1-4; D gene: TRBD1; CDR3 protein: ASSRKTGAANEKLF
V gene: TRBV6-2/TRBV6-3; J gene: TRBJ1-2; D gene: -; CDR3 protein: ASSYSGAADDYGYT
V gene: TRBV11-2; J gene: TRBJ2-3; D gene: -; CDR3 protein: ASSPRPPLEMVTKTQY
V gene: TRBV5-1; J gene: TRBJ1-4; D gene: -; CDR3 protein: ASSLENEKLF
V gene: TRBV5-1; J gene: TRBJ2-7; D gene: TRBD1; CDR3 protein: ASSRTGVYEQY
V gene: TRBV3-1/TRBV3-2; J gene: TRBJ2-3; D gene: -; CDR3 protein: ASSQERGDTQY
V gene: TRBV5-4; J gene: TRBJ2-3; D gene: TRBD1; CDR3 protein: ASSFSTGLGDTQY
V gene: TRBV7-9; J gene: TRBJ2-7; D gene: TRBD2; CDR3 protein: ASSDGLEGREQY
V gene: TRBV7-2; J gene: TRBJ2-7; D gene: -; CDR3 protein: ASSLVSVGEQY
V gene: TRBV5-1; J gene: TRBJ1-5; D gene: -; CDR3 protein: ASSLGGGDRPQH
V gene: TRBV4-1; J gene: TRBJ1-2; D gene: TRBD1; CDR3 protein: ASSQEGQGDGYT
V gene: TRBV5-1; J gene: TRBJ1-6; D gene: -; CDR3 protein: ASSFGGENSPLH
V gene: TRBV30; J gene: TRBJ2-7; D gene: -; CDR3 protein: AWSVWGEQY
V gene: TRBV3-1/TRBV3-2; J gene: TRBJ1-6; D gene: -; CDR3 protein: ASSQNAGDSPLH
V gene: TRBV6-2/TRBV6-3; J gene: TRBJ1-5; D gene: -; CDR3 protein: ASSLGVIGNQPQH
V gene: TRBV3-1/TRBV3-2; J gene: TRBJ1-1; D gene: -; CDR3 protein: ASSQSGAYTEAF
V gene: TRBV20-1; J gene: TRBJ1-2; D gene: -; CDR3 protein: SATDGYT
V gene: TRBV6-5; J gene: TRBJ1-1; D gene: -; CDR3 protein: ASSYLRGNTEAF
V gene: TRBV4-1; J gene: TRBJ1-1; D gene: -; CDR3 protein: ASSQDRADVGGF
V gene: TRBV7-2; J gene: TRBJ1-4; D gene: -; CDR3 protein: ASSFTTRLEKLF
V gene: TRBV7-2; J gene: TRBJ2-7; D gene: -; CDR3 protein: ASSFDRSSYEQY
V gene: TRBV6-5; J gene: TRBJ1-1; D gene: -; CDR3 protein: ASSQRHTEAF
V gene: TRBV7-9; J gene: TRBJ1-2; D gene: -; CDR3 protein: ASSLASREDYGYT
V gene: TRBV18; J gene: TRBJ1-1; D gene: TRBD1; CDR3 protein: ASSPTGNYHYTEAF
V gene: TRBV7-9; J gene: TRBJ1-3; D gene: -; CDR3 protein: ASSSTGTLHSGNTIY
V gene: TRBV28; J gene: TRBJ2-1; D gene: TRBD2; CDR3 protein: ASTRVGLARREQF
V gene: TRBV28; J gene: TRBJ1-2; D gene: TRBD1; CDR3 protein: ASSFGTGGYGYT
V gene: TRBV9; J gene: TRBJ1-2; D gene: TRBD1; CDR3 protein: ASSPSTGYGYT
V gene: TRBV2; J gene: TRBJ1-4; D gene: -; CDR3 protein: ASSPAGGLGEKLF
V gene: TRBV15; J gene: TRBJ1-2; D gene: -; CDR3 protein: ATSIGGEQRGYT
V gene: TRBV3-1/TRBV3-2; J gene: TRBJ1-6; D gene: -; CDR3 protein: ASSQVGGPANSPLH
V gene: TRBV5-4; J gene: TRBJ2-2; D gene: -; CDR3 protein: ASSFRGGTGELF
V gene: TRBV5-1; J gene: TRBJ1-5; D gene: -; CDR3 protein: ASSSGQGRQPQH
V gene: TRBV5-1; J gene: TRBJ2-5; D gene: -; CDR3 protein: ASSRDGAQETQY
V gene: TRBV7-7; J gene: TRBJ1-1; D gene: -; CDR3 protein: ASSERVNTEAF
V gene: TRBV11-2; J gene: TRBJ1-5; D gene: -; CDR3 protein: ASSSAINQPQH